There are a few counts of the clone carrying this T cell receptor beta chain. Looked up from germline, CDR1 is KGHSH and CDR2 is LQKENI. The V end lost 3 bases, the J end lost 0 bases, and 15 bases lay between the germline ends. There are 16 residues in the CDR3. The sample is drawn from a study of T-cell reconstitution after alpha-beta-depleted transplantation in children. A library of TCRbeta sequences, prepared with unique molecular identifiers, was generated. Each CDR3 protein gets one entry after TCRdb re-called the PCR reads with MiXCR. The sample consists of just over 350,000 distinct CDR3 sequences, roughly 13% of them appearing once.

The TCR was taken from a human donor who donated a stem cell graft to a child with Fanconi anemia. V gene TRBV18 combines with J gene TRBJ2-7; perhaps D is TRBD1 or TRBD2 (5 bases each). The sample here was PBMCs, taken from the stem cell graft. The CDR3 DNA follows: TGTGCCAGCTCACCCGGGACGTCCAGGAGCTCCTACGAGCAGTACTTC. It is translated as CASSPGTSRSSYEQYF.